This T cell receptor (beta chain) was retrieved from a study of molecular identifiers for immune sequencing clone quantification. At the level of the study: In replicates, RNA taken from roughly 20,000 or 100,000 naive CD8 cells was divided five ways, and four portions underwent sequencing. Whole-study findings and limits: More than 99% of effector molecules, versus under 1% of naive-cell molecules, belonged to clones above 20 RNA copies.

TCRdb used MiXCR to reprocess the PCR reads, holding one entry per CDR3 protein. The sample has some 96,000 distinct CDR3 sequences, about 24% seen once. The CDR3 covers 15 residues. The germline V gene has CDR1 SGDLS and CDR2 YYNGEE. J gave up 7 bases and V 3 bases, and 6 bases lay outside the gene matches. This clonotype appeared a few times. Its antigen remains unidentified. The sequencing sample was made of naive CD8+ T cells from blood, with Jurkat cell RNA spiked in. Subset indicated: FACS-sorted CD8+CD4-CCR7+CD45RA+ naive T cells. The genes are TRBV9 and TRBJ1-5; 11 bases are a match to TRBD1. This receptor was taken from a human donor in good health. Some libraries in this study had Jurkat cell RNA spiked in. CDR3 loop: CASSGGQGAGQPQHF. CDR3 sequence (DNA): TGTGCCAGCAGCGGAGGACAGGGGGCGGGACAGCCCCAGCATTTT.